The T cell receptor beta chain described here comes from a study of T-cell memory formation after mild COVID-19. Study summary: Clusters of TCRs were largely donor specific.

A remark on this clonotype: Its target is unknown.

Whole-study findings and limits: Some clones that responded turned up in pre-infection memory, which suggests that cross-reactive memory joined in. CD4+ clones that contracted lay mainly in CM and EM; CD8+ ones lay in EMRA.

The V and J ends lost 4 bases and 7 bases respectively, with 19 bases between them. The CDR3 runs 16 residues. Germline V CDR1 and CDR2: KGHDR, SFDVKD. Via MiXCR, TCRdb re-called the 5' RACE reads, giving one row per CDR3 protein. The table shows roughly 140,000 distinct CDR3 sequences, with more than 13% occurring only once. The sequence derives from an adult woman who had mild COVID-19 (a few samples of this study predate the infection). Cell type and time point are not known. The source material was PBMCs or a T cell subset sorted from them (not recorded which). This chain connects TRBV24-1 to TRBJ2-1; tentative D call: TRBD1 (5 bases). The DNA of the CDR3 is TGTGCCACCAGTGAATTTGGGGAAGGGGCTATGAATGAGCAGTTCTTC. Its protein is CATSEFGEGAMNEQFF.